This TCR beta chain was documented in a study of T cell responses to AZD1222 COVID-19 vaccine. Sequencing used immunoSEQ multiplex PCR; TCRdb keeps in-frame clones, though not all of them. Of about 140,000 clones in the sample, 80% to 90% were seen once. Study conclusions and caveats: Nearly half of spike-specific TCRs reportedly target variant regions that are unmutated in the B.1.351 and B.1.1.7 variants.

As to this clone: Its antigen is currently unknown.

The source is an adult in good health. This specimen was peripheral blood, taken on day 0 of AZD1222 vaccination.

The CDR3 sequence: CASSLYGSEETQYF. CDR3 in DNA: TGTGCCAGCAGCTTATACGGGAGTGAAGAGACCCAGTACTTC. The V gene is TRBV7-2, the J gene TRBJ2-5; the D gene is possibly TRBD2 (6 bases). The V end was cut by 2 bases, the J end by 3 bases, with 10 bases between. Per germline, CDR1 SGHTA and CDR2 FQGNSA. The CDR3 is made up of 14 amino acids.